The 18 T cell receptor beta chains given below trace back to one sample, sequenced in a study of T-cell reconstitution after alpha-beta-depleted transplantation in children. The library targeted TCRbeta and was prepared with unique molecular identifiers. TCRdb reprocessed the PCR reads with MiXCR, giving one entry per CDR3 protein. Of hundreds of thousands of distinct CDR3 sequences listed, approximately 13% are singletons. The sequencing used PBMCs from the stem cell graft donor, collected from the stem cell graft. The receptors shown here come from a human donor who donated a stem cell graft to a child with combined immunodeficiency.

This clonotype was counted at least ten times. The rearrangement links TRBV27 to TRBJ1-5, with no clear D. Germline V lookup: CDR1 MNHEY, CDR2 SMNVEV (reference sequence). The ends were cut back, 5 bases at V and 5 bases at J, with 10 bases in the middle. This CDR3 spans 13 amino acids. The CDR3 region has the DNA TGTGCCAGCAGTCCCAGGTCATATCAGCCCCAGCATTTT. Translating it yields CASSPRSYQPQHF.

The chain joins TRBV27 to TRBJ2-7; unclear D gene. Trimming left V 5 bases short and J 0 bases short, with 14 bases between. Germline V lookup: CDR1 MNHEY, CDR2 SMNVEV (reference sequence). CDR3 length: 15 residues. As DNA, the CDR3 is TGTGCCAGCAGTCCCGGTGTCACCGTCTCCTACGAGCAGTACTTC. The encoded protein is CASSPGVTVSYEQYF.

CDR3: CASSLDYRPTDTQYF. As DNA, the CDR3 is TGTGCCAGCAGTCTGGACTACCGTCCCACAGATACGCAGTATTTT. The V gene is TRBV12-3 or TRBV12-4, the J gene TRBJ2-3; perhaps TRBD2 as D (6 bases). Trimming shortened V by 5 bases and J by 2 bases, and 14 bases separated the two germline ends. The CDR3 sequence is 15 residues long.

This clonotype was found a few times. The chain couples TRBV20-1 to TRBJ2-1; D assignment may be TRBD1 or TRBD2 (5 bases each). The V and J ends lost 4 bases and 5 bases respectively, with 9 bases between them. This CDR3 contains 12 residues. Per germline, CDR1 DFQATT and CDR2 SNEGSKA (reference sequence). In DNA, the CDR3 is TGCAGTGCTACCGGGACCGACAATGAGCAGTTCTTC. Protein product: CSATGTDNEQFF.

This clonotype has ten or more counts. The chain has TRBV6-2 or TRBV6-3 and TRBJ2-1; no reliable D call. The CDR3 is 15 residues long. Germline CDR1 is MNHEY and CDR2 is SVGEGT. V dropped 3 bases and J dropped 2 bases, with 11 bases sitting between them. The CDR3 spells CASSYIGPPYNEQFF. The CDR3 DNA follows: TGTGCCAGCAGTTATATAGGACCCCCCTACAATGAGCAGTTCTTC.

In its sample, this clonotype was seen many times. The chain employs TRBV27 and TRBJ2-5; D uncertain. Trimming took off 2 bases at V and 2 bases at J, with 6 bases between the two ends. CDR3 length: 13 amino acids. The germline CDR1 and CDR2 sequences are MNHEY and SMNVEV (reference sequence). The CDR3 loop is CASSLERQETQYF. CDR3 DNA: TGTGCCAGCAGTTTAGAGCGACAAGAGACCCAGTACTTC.

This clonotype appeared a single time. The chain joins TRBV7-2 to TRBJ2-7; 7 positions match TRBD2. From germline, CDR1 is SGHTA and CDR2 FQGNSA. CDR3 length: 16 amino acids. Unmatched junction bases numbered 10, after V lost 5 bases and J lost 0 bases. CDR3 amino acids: CASSLRAAGVSYEQYF. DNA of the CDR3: TGTGCCAGCAGCCTCCGCGCGGCGGGGGTCTCCTACGAGCAGTACTTC.

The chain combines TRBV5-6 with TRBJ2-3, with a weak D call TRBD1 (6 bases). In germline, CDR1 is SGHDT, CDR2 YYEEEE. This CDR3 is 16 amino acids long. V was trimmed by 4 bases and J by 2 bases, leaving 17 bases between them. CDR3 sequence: CASSARVPGDTDTQYF. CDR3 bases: TGTGCCAGCAGCGCGCGGGTCCCAGGGGACACAGATACGCAGTATTTT. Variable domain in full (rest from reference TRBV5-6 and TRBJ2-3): DAGVTQSPTHLIKTRGQQVTLRCSPKSGHDTVSWYQQALGQGPQFIFQYYEEEERQRGNFPDRFSGHQFPNYSSELNVNALLLGDSALYLCASSARVPGDTDTQYFGPGTRLTVL.

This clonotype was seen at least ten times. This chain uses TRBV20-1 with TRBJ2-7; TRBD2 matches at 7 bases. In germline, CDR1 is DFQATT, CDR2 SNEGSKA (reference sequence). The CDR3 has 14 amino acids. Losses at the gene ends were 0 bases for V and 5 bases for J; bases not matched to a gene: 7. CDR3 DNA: TGCAGTGCTAGAGATCTGCAGCGGGGCAACGAGCAGTACTTC. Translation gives CSARDLQRGNEQYF.

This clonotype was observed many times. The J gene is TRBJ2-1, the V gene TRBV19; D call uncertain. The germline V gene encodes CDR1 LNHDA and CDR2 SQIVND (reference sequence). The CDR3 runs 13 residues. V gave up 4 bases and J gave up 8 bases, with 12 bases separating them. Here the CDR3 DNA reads TGTGCCAGTAGTACGATGGTAGCCTATGAGCAGTTCTTC. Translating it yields CASSTMVAYEQFF.

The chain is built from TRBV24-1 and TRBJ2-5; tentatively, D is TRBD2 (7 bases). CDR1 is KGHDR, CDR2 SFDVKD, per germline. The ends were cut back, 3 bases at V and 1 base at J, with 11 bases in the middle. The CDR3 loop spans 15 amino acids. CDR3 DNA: TGTGCCACCAGTGATGGGAGGGGGGCCCAAGAGACCCAGTACTTC. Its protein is CATSDGRGAQETQYF.

The CDR3 spells CASRLGGFGEQFF. Written as DNA, the CDR3 is TGTGCCAGCAGATTAGGAGGGTTCGGTGAGCAGTTCTTC. The gene calls are TRBV6-2 or TRBV6-3 and TRBJ2-1, with D possibly matching TRBD2 (6 bases). This CDR3 region has 13 residues. Trimming pared 6 bases from V and 9 bases from J, leaving 15 bases between. The germline gives CDR1 MNHEY, CDR2 SVGEGT.

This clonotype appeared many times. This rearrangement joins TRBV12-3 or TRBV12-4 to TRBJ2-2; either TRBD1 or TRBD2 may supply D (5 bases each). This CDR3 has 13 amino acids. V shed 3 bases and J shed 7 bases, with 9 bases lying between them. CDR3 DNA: TGTGCCAGCAGTTTTGGGGGTGTCGGGGAGCTGTTTTTT. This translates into CASSFGGVGELFF.

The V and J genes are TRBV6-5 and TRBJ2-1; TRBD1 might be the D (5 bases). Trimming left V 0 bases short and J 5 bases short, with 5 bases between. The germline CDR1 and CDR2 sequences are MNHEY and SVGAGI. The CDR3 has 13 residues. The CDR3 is CASSYSGDNEQFF. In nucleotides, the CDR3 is TGTGCCAGCAGTTACTCAGGGGACAATGAGCAGTTCTTC.

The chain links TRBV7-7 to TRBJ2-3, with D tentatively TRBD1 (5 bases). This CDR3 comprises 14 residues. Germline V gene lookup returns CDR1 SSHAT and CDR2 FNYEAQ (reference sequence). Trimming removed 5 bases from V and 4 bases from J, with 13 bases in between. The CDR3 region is CASSQGSEADTQYF. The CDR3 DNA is TGTGCCAGCAGCCAGGGTTCCGAAGCAGATACGCAGTATTTT.

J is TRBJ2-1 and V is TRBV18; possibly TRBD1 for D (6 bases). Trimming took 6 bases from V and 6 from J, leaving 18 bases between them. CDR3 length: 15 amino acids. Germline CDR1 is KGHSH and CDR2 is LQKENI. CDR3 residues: CASSPRGGDSNEQFF. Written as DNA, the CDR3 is TGTGCCAGCTCCCCCAGGGGCGGAGACTCCAATGAGCAGTTCTTC.

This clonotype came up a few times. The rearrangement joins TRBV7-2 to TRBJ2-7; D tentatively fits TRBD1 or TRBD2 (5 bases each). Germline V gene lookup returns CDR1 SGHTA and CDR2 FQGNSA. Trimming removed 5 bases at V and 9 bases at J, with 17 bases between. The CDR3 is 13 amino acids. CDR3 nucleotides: TGTGCCAGCAGCCCCCCGGGCAGGGACCTGCAGTACTTC. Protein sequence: CASSPPGRDLQYF.

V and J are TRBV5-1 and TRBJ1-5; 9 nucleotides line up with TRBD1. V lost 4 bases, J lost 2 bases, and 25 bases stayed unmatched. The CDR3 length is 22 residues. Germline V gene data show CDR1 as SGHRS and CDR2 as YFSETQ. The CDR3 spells CASSPERTRATRGQGGNQPQHF. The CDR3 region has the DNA TGCGCCAGCAGCCCCGAAAGGACCAGGGCCACACGGGGACAGGGTGGCAATCAGCCCCAGCATTTT.